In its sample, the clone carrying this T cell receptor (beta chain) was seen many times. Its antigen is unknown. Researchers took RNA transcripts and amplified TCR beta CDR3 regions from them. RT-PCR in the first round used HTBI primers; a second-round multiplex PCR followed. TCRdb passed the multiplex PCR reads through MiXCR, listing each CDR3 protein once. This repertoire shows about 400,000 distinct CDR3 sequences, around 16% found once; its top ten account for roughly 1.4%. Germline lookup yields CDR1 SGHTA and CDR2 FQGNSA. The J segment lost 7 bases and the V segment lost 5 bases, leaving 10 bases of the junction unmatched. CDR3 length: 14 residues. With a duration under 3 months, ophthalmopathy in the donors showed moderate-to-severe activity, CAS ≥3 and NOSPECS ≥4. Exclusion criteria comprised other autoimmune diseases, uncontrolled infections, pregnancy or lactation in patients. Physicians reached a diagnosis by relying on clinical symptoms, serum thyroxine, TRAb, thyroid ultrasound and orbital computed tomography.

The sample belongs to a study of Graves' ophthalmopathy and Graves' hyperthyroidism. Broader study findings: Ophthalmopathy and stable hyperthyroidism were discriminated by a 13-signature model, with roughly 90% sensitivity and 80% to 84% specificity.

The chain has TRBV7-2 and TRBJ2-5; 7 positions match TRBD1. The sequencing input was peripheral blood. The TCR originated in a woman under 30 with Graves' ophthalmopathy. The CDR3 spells CASSLGQAQGTQYF. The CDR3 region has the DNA TGTGCCAGCAGCCTTGGACAGGCCCAGGGGACCCAGTACTTC.